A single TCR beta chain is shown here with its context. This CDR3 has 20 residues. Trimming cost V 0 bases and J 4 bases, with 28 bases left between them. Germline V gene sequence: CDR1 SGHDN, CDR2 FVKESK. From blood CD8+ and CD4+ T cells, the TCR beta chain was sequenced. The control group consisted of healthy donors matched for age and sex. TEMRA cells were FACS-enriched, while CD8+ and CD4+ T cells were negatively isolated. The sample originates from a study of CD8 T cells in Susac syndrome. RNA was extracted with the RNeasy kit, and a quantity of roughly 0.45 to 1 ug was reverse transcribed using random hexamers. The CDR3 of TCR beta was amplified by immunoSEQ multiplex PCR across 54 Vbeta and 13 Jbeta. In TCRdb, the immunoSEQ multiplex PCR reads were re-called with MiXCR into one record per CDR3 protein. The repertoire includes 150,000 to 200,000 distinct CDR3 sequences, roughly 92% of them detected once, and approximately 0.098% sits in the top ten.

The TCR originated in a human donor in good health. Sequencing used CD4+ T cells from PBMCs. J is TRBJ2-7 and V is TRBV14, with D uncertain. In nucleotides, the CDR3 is TGTGCCAGCAGCCAAGAGTATCTTGAGTGGGTGGGATCTACCCATTACGAGCAGTACGTC. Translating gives CASSQEYLEWVGSTHYEQYV.